The rows below give T cell receptor beta chains drawn from one sample of a study of regulatory T cells in long-lasting Graves disease. TCRdb reprocessed the multiplex PCR reads via MiXCR and lists one record per CDR3 protein. Here the sample spans about 470,000 distinct CDR3 sequences, less than 25% being singletons. Source: peripheral blood mononuclear cells (PBMCs), taken when the disease was refractory, from a patient treated with antithyroid drugs. These receptors came from a female donor with Graves disease. Both conserved end residues are part of each CDR3. The D gene is left open where the match is weak. Clone size appears in some rows only: once, few, many, or a class for an expanded clone.

cdr3_aa,cdr3_nt,j_call,v_call,d_call,clone_size
CSARNRAPRGRGGELFF,TGCAGTGCTAGAAACCGGGCCCCCAGGGGGCGAGGCGGGGAGCTGTTTTTT,TRBJ2-2,TRBV20-1,TRBD1,few
CASSLGEASHEQYF,TGTGCCAGCAGTTTGGGTGAGGCATCCCACGAGCAGTACTTC,TRBJ2-7,TRBV28,NA,many
CASSLDGPGNTEAFF,TGTGCCAGCAGCTTAGACGGTCCGGGGAACACTGAAGCTTTCTTT,TRBJ1-1,TRBV11-2,NA,few
CASSLTLLRTAGVAGELFF,TGTGCCAGCAGCTTGACCCTTCTTCGGACAGCGGGAGTCGCCGGGGAGCTGTTTTTT,TRBJ2-2,TRBV7-2,TRBD2,few
CASTGQMNTEAFF,TGTGCCAGTACAGGACAGATGAACACTGAAGCTTTCTTT,TRBJ1-1,TRBV19,NA,few
CASYGGGGEKLFF,TGTGCCAGCTACGGAGGGGGAGGTGAAAAACTGTTTTTT,TRBJ1-4,TRBV2,NA,many
CSVDPSGTRSNEQFF,TGCAGCGTCGACCCATCCGGGACTAGAAGCAATGAGCAGTTCTTC,TRBJ2-1,TRBV29-1,TRBD2,NA
CASSTQGYGYTF,TGTGCCAGCAGTACTCAGGGGTATGGCTACACCTTC,TRBJ1-2,TRBV12-3/TRBV12-4,NA,NA
CASSLGTVIGNTIYF,TGCGCCAGCAGCTTGGGGACGGTCATCGGAAACACCATATATTTT,TRBJ1-3,TRBV5-1,NA,NA
CASRDTDGYTF,TGTGCCAGCAGAGACACAGATGGCTACACCTTC,TRBJ1-2,TRBV2,NA,many
CASTNQTSMYLCASKRVRNSPLHF,NA,TRBJ1-6,TRBV2,NA,NA
CASSEAPRNEQFF,TGTGCCAGCAGTGAAGCACCCCGGAATGAGCAGTTCTTC,TRBJ2-1,TRBV6-1,NA,few
CASSRQGDTADTQYF,TGTGCCAGCAGCCGACAGGGGGATACGGCAGATACGCAGTATTTT,TRBJ2-3,TRBV27,TRBD1,NA
CASSPPYRESYEQYF,TGTGCCAGCAGTCCGCCCTACAGGGAATCCTACGAGCAGTACTTC,TRBJ2-7,TRBV5-6,NA,many